This T cell receptor (beta chain) was retrieved from a study of shared clonotypes between healthy human individuals. In the study overall: For every donor, three CD4 naive, three CD4 memory, two CD8 naive and one CD8 memory plates were used. Study-wide points: It was observed that roughly 5.4% of naive CD4 clonotypes were shared across a handful of donors.

Clones were read by immunoSEQ multiplex PCR, and TCRdb kept only the in-frame ones, dropping some. Seen here are a few million clones, 90% to 97% observed once, and the top ten hold roughly 0.13%. This CDR3 has 13 amino acids. Trimming cost V 4 bases and J 6 bases, with 16 bases left between them. Germline V gene lookup returns CDR1 SQVTM and CDR2 ANQGSEA. The study separated CD4+ cells into CD45RA+ naive and CD45RA-negative memory subsets. Details on this clone: Its antigen is unknown.

The chain uses TRBV29-1 and TRBJ2-7, with D perhaps being TRBD1 or TRBD2 (5 bases each). The sequenced material came from naive CD4+ T cells sorted from blood. Subset meaning: CD45RA+ positively selected. This receptor was taken from a man aged 18 to 29 in good health. CDR3 DNA: TGCAGCGTTGTGACCATAGCGAGGGGCGAGCAGTACTTC. Translation: CSVVTIARGEQYF.